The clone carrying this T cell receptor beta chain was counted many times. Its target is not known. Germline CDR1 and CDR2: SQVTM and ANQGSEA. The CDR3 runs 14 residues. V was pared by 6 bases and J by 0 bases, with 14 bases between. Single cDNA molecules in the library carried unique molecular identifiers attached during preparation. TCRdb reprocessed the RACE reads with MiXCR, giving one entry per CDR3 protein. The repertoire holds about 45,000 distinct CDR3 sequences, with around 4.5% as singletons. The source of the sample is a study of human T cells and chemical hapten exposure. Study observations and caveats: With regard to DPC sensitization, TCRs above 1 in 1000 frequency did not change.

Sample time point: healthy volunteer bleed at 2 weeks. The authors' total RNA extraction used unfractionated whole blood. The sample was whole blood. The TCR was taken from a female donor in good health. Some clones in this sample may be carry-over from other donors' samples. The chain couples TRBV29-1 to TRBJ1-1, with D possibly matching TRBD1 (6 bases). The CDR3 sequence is CSVIYRDLNTEAFF. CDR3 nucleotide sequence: TGCAGCGTCATTTACAGGGATCTGAACACTGAAGCTTTCTTT. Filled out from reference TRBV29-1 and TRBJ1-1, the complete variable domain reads SAVISQKPSRDICQRGTSLTIQCQVDSQVTMMFWYRQQPGQSLTLIATANQGSEATYESGFVIDKFPISRPNLTFSTLTVSNMSPEDSSIYLCSVIYRDLNTEAFFGQGTRLTVV.